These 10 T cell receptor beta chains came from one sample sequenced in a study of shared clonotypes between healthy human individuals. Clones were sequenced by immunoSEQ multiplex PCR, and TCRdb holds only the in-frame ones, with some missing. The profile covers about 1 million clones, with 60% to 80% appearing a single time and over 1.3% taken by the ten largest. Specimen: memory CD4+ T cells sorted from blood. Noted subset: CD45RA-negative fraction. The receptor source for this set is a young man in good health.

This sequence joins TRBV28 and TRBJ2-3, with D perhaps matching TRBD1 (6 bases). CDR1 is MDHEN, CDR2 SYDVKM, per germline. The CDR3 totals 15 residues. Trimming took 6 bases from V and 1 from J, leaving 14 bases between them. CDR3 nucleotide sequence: TGTGCCAGCAGCGACAGGATTTCTCGCACAGATACGCAGTATTTT. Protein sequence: CASSDRISRTDTQYF.

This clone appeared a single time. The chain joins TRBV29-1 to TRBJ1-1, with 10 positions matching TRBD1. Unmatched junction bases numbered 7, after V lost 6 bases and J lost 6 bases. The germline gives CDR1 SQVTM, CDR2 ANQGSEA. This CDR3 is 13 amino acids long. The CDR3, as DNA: TGCAGCGTCCTGACAGGGGGCATGGCTGAAGCTTTCTTT. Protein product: CSVLTGGMAEAFF.

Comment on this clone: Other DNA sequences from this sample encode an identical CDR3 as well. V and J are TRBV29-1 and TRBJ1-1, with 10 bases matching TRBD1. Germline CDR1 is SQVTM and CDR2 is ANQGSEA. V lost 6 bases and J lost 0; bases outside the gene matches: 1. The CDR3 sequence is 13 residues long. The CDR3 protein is CSVGQGLNTEAFF. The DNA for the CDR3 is TGCAGCGTGGGACAGGGGCTGAACACTGAAGCTTTCTTT.

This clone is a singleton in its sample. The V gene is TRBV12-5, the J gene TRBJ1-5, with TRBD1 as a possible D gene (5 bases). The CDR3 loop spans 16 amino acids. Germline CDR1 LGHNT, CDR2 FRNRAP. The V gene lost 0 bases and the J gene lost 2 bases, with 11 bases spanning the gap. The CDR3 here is CASGLVLGAGNQPQHF. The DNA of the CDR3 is TGTGCTAGTGGTTTGGTATTAGGGGCGGGCAATCAGCCCCAGCATTTT.

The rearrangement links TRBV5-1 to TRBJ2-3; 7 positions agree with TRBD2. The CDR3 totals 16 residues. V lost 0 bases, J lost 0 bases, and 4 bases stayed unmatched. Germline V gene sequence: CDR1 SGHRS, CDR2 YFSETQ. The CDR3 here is CASSLAISGSTDTQYF. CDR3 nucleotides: TGCGCCAGCAGCTTGGCGATTAGCGGGAGCACAGATACGCAGTATTTT.

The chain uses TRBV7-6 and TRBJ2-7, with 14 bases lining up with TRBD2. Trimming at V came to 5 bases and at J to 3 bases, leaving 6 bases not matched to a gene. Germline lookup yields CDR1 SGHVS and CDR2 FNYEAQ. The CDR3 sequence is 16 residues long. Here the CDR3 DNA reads TGTGCCAGCAGCCCGGGACTAGCGGGAGCAAGCTACGAGCAGTACTTC. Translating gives CASSPGLAGASYEQYF.

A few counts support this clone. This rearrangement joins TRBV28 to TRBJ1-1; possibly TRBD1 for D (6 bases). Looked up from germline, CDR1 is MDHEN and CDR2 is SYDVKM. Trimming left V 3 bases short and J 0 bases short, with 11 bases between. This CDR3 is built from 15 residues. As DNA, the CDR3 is TGTGCCAGCAGTTTGGCAGGGGCCATGAACACTGAAGCTTTCTTT. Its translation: CASSLAGAMNTEAFF.

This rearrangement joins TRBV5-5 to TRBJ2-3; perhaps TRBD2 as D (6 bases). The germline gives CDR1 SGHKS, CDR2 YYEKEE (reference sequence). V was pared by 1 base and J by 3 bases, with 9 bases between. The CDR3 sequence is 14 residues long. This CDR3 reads CASSLSGRTDTQYF. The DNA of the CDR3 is TGTGCCAGCAGCTTGTCGGGGAGGACAGATACGCAGTATTTT.

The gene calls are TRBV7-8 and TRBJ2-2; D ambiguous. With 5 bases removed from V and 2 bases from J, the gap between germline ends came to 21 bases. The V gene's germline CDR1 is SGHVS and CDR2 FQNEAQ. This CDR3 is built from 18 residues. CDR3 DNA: TGTGCCAGCAGCGTACCTAGGTCTAAAAGCCGAAACACCGGGGAGCTGTTTTTT. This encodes CASSVPRSKSRNTGELFF.

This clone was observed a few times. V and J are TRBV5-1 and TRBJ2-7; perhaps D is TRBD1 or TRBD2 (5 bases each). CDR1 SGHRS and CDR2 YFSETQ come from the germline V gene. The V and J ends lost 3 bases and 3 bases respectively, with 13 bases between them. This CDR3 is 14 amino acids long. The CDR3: CASSYGDDFYEQYF. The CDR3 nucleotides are TGCGCCAGCAGCTACGGGGACGACTTCTACGAGCAGTACTTC.